One T cell receptor beta chain is described in this entry. The antigen remains undetermined. Amplification used 60 Vbeta primers and 13 Jbeta primers. Produced via immunoSEQ multiplex PCR; TCRdb's table is partial and in-frame only. The sample lists about 160,000 clones; around 85% were seen once. CDR3 length equals 20 residues. J lost 0 bases, V lost 7 bases, and 18 bases had no gene match. Looked up from germline, CDR1 is SGHNT and CDR2 is YYREEE (reference sequence). The sample belongs to a study of cytomegalovirus exposure and HLA in healthy donors. Points from the study as a whole: TCR beta V segments were, for the most part, productive about 87% or about 30% of the time in an earlier analysis. Among TCR beta chains, those listed as cytomegalovirus-associated numbered some 170. DRB1 had the most TCR associations and HLA-C the fewest, a later analysis found, with rates varying by HLA locus.

The chain employs TRBV5-4 and TRBJ2-1; 11 nucleotides line up with TRBD2. The specimen sequenced was PBMCs. The TCR sequence derives from a man in his fifties in good health and CMV-seropositive. The CDR3 is CASAILAGGLGGRSYNEQFF. CDR3 coding DNA: TGTGCCAGCGCTATTCTAGCGGGAGGTCTGGGGGGACGCTCCTACAATGAGCAGTTCTTC.